The clone carrying this T cell receptor (beta chain) was recorded a few times. The data derive from a study of blood T cell repertoires in COVID-19. Study information: The United States, Italy and Spain supplied acute and convalescent COVID-19 samples. Sources were T cells, B-cell-depleted T cells, or PBMCs; the material itself was cDNA or gDNA.

Trimming left V 3 bases short and J 0 bases short, with 6 bases between. The CDR3 is 14 amino acids. CDR1 MRHNA and CDR2 SNTAGT come from the germline V gene. Original methodology: How many nucleated cells were present was estimated from reference gene primer amplification. Method: immunoSEQ multiplex PCR; TCRdb's copy keeps in-frame clones and lacks some. The V and J calls and clone size come from that table; D and trimming were worked out from the DNA. Of around 200,000 clones detected, more than 85% appear once; the ten largest clones hold less than 3%. The chain recombines TRBV6-4 with TRBJ2-1, with a possible D match to TRBD1 (6 bases). The sequencing sample was made of peripheral blood. This sequence originates from a man in his forties with active or convalescent COVID-19. The CDR3 region is CASSEQGSYNEQFF. The CDR3 DNA reads TGTGCCAGCAGTGAACAGGGCTCCTACAATGAGCAGTTCTTC.